This TCR beta chain appears in the sequencing data of a study of response to subunit inactivated influenza vaccine. From the RT-PCR reads, TCRdb called clonotypes with MiXCR, one entry per CDR3 protein. The sample holds 650,000 or so distinct CDR3 sequences, 12% to 15% seen once. Looked up from germline, CDR1 is MGHRA and CDR2 is YSYEKL. This CDR3 has 14 amino acids. Unmatched junction bases numbered 9, after V lost 5 bases and J lost 9 bases. This clonotype was seen ten or more times. Sequencing used PBMCs from blood, obtained approximately 15 days before vaccination. The TCR originated in a man aged 45-65 years who received an inactivated influenza vaccine. The rearrangement uses TRBV4-1 and TRBJ1-5, with 8 bases that match TRBD1. The CDR3 loop is CASSLRQGQAPQHF. The CDR3 nucleotides read TGCGCCAGCAGCTTACGACAGGGGCAGGCGCCCCAGCATTTT.